The source of this T cell receptor (beta chain) is a study of Tregs in tolerant kidney transplant recipients. Overall study context: Sorting after B cell culture yielded CD25+CD127- and 4-1BB+CD40L- CD4+ cells.

The protocol was immunoSEQ multiplex PCR, while the TCRdb copy is restricted to in-frame clones and leaves out a portion. The data hold 700 to 850 clones, with 35% to 40% observed a single time. CDR1 and CDR2 (germline): SGHTA, FQGNSA. V was cut by 6 bases and J by 3 bases, with 11 bases left in between. The CDR3 contains 13 residues. As regards this clone: Its antigen is not known.

The clonotype originates from a human patient who received a combined kidney and bone marrow transplant. Some T cells may have originated in the graft donor. The chain employs TRBV7-2 and TRBJ2-5; D call uncertain. The material sequenced was Tregs from blood cultured with allogeneic cells. CDR3 coding DNA: TGTGCCAGCAGTCTGAACTGGGAAGAGACCCAGTACTTC. Translated: CASSLNWEETQYF.